This T cell receptor beta chain originates from a study of T cells after yellow fever vaccination. TCR cDNA was made by 5'RACE template switching, adding a universal primer site and UMIs. MiXCR, applied by TCRdb to the 5' RACE reads, yields one record per CDR3 protein. The top ten hold about a sixth of the sample, which has a few hundred thousand distinct CDR3 sequences, 8.7% seen once. CDR3 length: 15 amino acids. Unmatched junction bases numbered 11, after V lost 3 bases and J lost 7 bases. Germline V gene lookup returns CDR1 SGHTA and CDR2 FQGNSA. This chain connects TRBV7-2 to TRBJ1-2; 7 bases match TRBD1. Sequencing was performed on PBMCs, taken on the day of the first yellow fever vaccination. The source of this sequence is a man between 18 and 29 years old who received the YFV17D yellow fever vaccine. CDR3 protein: CASSLEGAIVRGYTF. The CDR3, as DNA: TGTGCCAGCAGCTTGGAGGGGGCGATCGTGCGTGGCTACACCTTC.